What follows are 21 T cell receptor beta chains derived from one specimen sequenced in a study of Graves' ophthalmopathy and Graves' hyperthyroidism (dated 2018 in TCRdb). Data came from an Illumina HiSeq 2000. For repertoire sequencing, the TCR beta CDR3 regions were amplified from RNA transcripts. A first-round RT-PCR used HTBI primers with the Qiagen OneStep RT-PCR kit, followed by a second-round multiplex PCR, size selection and purification. TCRdb applied fastp at Q25 and MiXCR to the public reads, then kept only in-frame beta chains. For every CDR3 protein sequence, its rows merge into one entry that carries the most common genes and DNA. Recorded for this sample are about 1.1 million distinct CDR3 sequences; about two fifths of them occurred a single time. The ten largest account for over 8.5% of the sample. The material sequenced was peripheral blood or thyroid tissue (not recorded which). These receptors were taken from an adult man with Graves' hyperthyroidism.

The chain carries TRBV27 and TRBJ1-1; 11 bases line up with TRBD1. Trimming at V came to 8 bases and at J to 1 base, leaving 6 bases not matched to a gene. Germline lookup yields CDR1 MNHEY and CDR2 SMNVEV (reference sequence). This CDR3 spans 15 amino acids. The CDR3 DNA is TGTGCCAGCCGGGGGACAGGGGGTAGGAACACTGAAGCTTTCTTT. Translated, it gives CASRGTGGRNTEAFF.

This clonotype was observed many times. The V gene is TRBV12-3 or TRBV12-4, the J gene TRBJ1-2; no definite D call. This CDR3 contains 15 residues. The V end was cut by 4 bases, the J end by 3 bases, with 15 bases between. The CDR3 nucleotides read TGTGCCAGCAGTTCGACGAGGGCAAGGGACTATGGCTACACCTTC. It specifies CASSSTRARDYGYTF.

This clonotype was seen many times. V gene TRBV11-2 combines with J gene TRBJ2-7; D might be TRBD2 (6 bases). The CDR3 covers 12 residues. Germline loops: CDR1 SGHAT, CDR2 FQNNGV. With 7 bases removed from V and 3 bases from J, the gap between germline ends came to 10 bases. CDR3 nucleotides: TGTGCCAGCATGGAGGAGGGCTACGAGCAGTACTTC. As protein: CASMEEGYEQYF.

This clonotype has ten or more counts. This chain joins TRBV5-1 and TRBJ1-2; D is undetermined. V was pared by 0 bases and J by 4 bases, with 7 bases between. The CDR3 sequence is 13 residues long. Germline loops: CDR1 SGHRS, CDR2 YFSETQ. CDR3 in amino acids: CASSLGNSYGYTF. The CDR3 DNA follows: TGCGCCAGCAGCTTGGGGAATTCCTATGGCTACACCTTC.

This clonotype has ten or more counts. The genes are TRBV25-1 and TRBJ2-5; 7 nucleotides match TRBD2. V trimming: 3 bases; J trimming: 4 bases; junction bases outside the gene matches: 23. Germline CDR1 MGHDK, CDR2 SYGVNS. The CDR3 has 20 residues. CDR3 DNA: TGTGCCAGCAGTGAGAGACTGAGAAAGGAGCGGGAAGGAGGGAGAGAGACCCAGTACTTC. As protein: CASSERLRKEREGGRETQYF. The variable domain in full, completed from reference TRBV25-1 and TRBJ2-5, reads EADIYQTPRYLVIGTGKKITLECSQTMGHDKMYWYQQDPGMELHLIHYSYGVNSTEKGDLSSESTVSRIRTEHFPLTLESARPSHTSQYLCASSERLRKEREGGRETQYFGPGTRLLVL.

The J gene is TRBJ1-2, the V gene TRBV29-1, with D hard to call. This CDR3 region has 10 residues. Trimming shortened V by 4 bases and J by 0 bases, and 0 bases separated the two germline ends. The germline V gene encodes CDR1 SQVTM and CDR2 ANQGSEA. The CDR3 is CSVANYGYTF. Here the CDR3 DNA reads TGCAGCGTTGCTAACTATGGCTACACCTTC.

This clonotype was detected ten times or more. For the CDR3, the DNA is TGTGCCATCAGGGACAGGGAGAATTCACCCCTCCACTTT. This codes for CAIRDRENSPLHF. The chain has TRBV10-3 and TRBJ1-6; 8 bases map to TRBD1. Germline lookup yields CDR1 ENHRY and CDR2 SYGVKD. The CDR3 loop spans 13 amino acids. The junction had 2 bases not matched to a gene; V was cut back by 6 bases and J by 7 bases.

This clonotype was detected a few times. This chain joins TRBV3-1 and TRBJ1-1, with D hard to call. The germline V gene encodes CDR1 LGHDT and CDR2 YNNKEL (reference sequence). The CDR3 consists of 16 residues. V lost 2 bases and J 1 base, leaving 14 bases between the germline ends. In DNA form, the CDR3 reads TGTGCCAGCAGCCAAAGGTACCCAGATCCGAACACTGAAGCTTTCTTT. Protein sequence: CASSQRYPDPNTEAFF.

This clonotype was recorded once. The chain joins TRBV2 to TRBJ1-6, with D perhaps TRBD1 (5 bases). V was shortened by 7 bases and J by 7 bases, with 14 bases between the two germline ends. The CDR3 covers 14 residues. The germline CDR1 and CDR2 sequences are SNHLY and FYNNEI. In DNA, the CDR3 is TGTGCCAGCATCGGCCCAGGGCTAAATTCACCCCTCCACTTT. Amino acid sequence: CASIGPGLNSPLHF.

Concerning this clonotype itself: A clone one base away is much larger, so this may be a read error. The chain carries TRBV19 and TRBJ1-1, with D perhaps TRBD1 (5 bases). Per the germline V gene, CDR1 is LNHDA and CDR2 is SQIVND (reference sequence). This CDR3 is built from 15 residues. CDR3 protein: CASSPTLFADTETFF. Here the CDR3 DNA reads TGTGCCAGTAGCCCCACCCTGTTCGCGGACACTGAAACTTTCTTT. The whole variable domain, remainder taken from reference TRBV19 and TRBJ1-1, is DGGITQSPKYLFRKEGQNVTLSCEQNLNHDAMYWYRQDPGQGLRLIYYSQIVNDFQKGDIAEGYSVSREKKESFPLTVTSAQKNPTAFYLCASSPTLFADTETFFGQGTRLTVV.

This clonotype was seen at least ten times. This chain links TRBV29-1 with TRBJ1-1, with 8 bases aligning to TRBD1. Germline V gene lookup returns CDR1 SQVTM and CDR2 ANQGSEA. This CDR3 is 12 amino acids long. The ends lost 4 bases at V and 5 bases at J; junction bases unmatched: 3. The CDR3 protein is CSVGRQGTEAFF. The CDR3 nucleotides read TGCAGCGTTGGACGACAGGGGACTGAAGCTTTCTTT.

This sequence joins TRBV2 and TRBJ2-7; D is unclear. This CDR3 comprises 12 residues. The V end lost 8 bases, the J end lost 9 bases, and 17 bases lay between the germline ends. Germline loops: CDR1 SNHLY, CDR2 FYNNEI. This CDR3 is CASSGGNDGQYF. The CDR3 coding sequence is TGTGCCAGCTCCGGCGGTAACGACGGGCAGTACTTC.

The CDR3 region is CASSYPSGQGGYEQYF. CDR3 coding DNA: TGTGCCAGCAGTTACCCCTCGGGACAGGGGGGGTACGAGCAGTACTTC. The gene calls are TRBV6-6 and TRBJ2-7; 11 bases match TRBD1. This CDR3 spans 16 amino acids. Per the germline V gene, CDR1 is MNHNY and CDR2 is SVGAGI (reference sequence). After removal of 2 bases from V and 4 bases from J, the junction contained 7 bases not matched to a gene.

This clonotype was found many times. The chain recombines TRBV4-1 with TRBJ1-5, with 10 bases lining up with TRBD1. Germline V lookup: CDR1 MGHRA, CDR2 YSYEKL. This CDR3 has 15 residues. The trim removed 4 bases at V and 6 bases at J, leaving 6 bases unmatched. The CDR3 reads CASSPGTGDRQPQHF. The CDR3 DNA reads TGCGCCAGCAGCCCCGGGACAGGGGATCGTCAGCCCCAGCATTTT.

The chain recombines TRBV20-1 with TRBJ2-7; TRBD1 aligns across 7 bases. The CDR3 covers 14 residues. With V trimmed by 5 bases and J by 0 bases, 7 bases remained unmatched. Looked up from germline, CDR1 is DFQATT and CDR2 is SNEGSKA (reference sequence). CDR3 DNA sequence: TGCAGTGCTTTCCAGGGACAGCCCTCCTACGAGCAGTACTTC. This translates into CSAFQGQPSYEQYF.

The chain is built from TRBV10-3 and TRBJ2-6; possible D gene TRBD1, 6 bases. Germline-derived CDR1 and CDR2 are ENHRY and SYGVKD. V gave up 7 bases and J gave up 0 bases, with 19 bases separating them. This CDR3 has 18 residues. The CDR3 here is CAIKDPTQGHSGANVLTF. The CDR3 DNA reads as TGTGCCATCAAGGACCCCACACAGGGTCACTCTGGGGCCAACGTCCTGACTTTC.

This chain joins TRBV25-1 and TRBJ1-1; weak D call: TRBD1 (6 bases). The CDR3 totals 15 residues. V shed 5 bases and J shed 1 base, with 14 bases lying between them. Germline loops: CDR1 MGHDK, CDR2 SYGVNS. CDR3: CASSRNGQPNTEAFF. The CDR3 DNA follows: TGTGCCAGCAGTCGGAATGGACAGCCGAACACTGAAGCTTTCTTT.

This clonotype turned up a few times. The chain carries TRBV28 and TRBJ2-7; D unclear. The CDR3 totals 15 residues. Trimming took off 4 bases at V and 3 bases at J, with 16 bases between the two ends. Germline assignment: CDR1 MDHEN and CDR2 SYDVKM. CDR3 protein: CASSSHSPSSYEQYF. DNA of the CDR3: TGTGCCAGCAGTTCACATTCCCCCTCTAGCTACGAGCAGTACTTC. Based on the CDR3 plus reference TRBV28 and TRBJ2-7, the full variable domain is DVKVTQSSRYLVKRTGEKVFLECVQDMDHENMFWYRQDPGLGLRLIYFSYDVKMKEKGDIPEGYSVSREKKERFSLILESASTNQTSMYLCASSSHSPSSYEQYFGPGTRLTVT.

This clonotype was counted only a few times. The chain is built from TRBV6-5 and TRBJ1-5; D is perhaps TRBD1 (5 bases). V lost 5 bases and J lost 3, with 17 bases in between. The CDR3 totals 16 residues. The germline gives CDR1 MNHEY, CDR2 SVGAGI. CDR3 in amino acids: CASSEAIRDLNQPQHF. DNA of the CDR3: TGTGCCAGCAGTGAAGCGATCCGGGACCTCAATCAGCCCCAGCATTTT.

This clonotype was counted many times. The chain links TRBV7-3 to TRBJ1-6, with 7 bases that match TRBD1. CDR3 size: 16 residues. Germline CDR1 SGHTA, CDR2 FQGTGA. V was clipped by 2 bases and J by 6 bases; unmatched bases: 7. The CDR3 DNA sequence: TGTGCCAGCAGCTTACGAAGAGGGGGCTTTAATTCACCCCTCCACTTT. The encoded protein is CASSLRRGGFNSPLHF.

The chain recombines TRBV2 with TRBJ1-2; 8 bases are a match to TRBD1. This CDR3 has 14 residues. The V and J ends lost 6 bases and 7 bases, in that order; junction bases with no gene match: 10. Germline V gives CDR1 SNHLY, CDR2 FYNNEI. The CDR3 DNA is TGTGCCAGCAGAGGTGGACAGGGACTGGCTGGCTACACCTTC. It yields the protein CASRGGQGLAGYTF.